These 17 T cell receptor beta chains originate from one sample sequenced in a study of CD8 T cells in ankylosing spondylitis. TCRdb reprocessed the 5' RACE reads via MiXCR and lists one record per CDR3 protein. Of approximately 300,000 distinct CDR3 sequences in the sample, 20% to 25% were seen once. Sequenced input: blood, either unsorted or a sorted T cell fraction (not recorded which). These receptors originate from a female donor with ankylosing spondylitis or in good health (not recorded which).

This clonotype appeared a few times. The chain combines TRBV6-2 or TRBV6-3 with TRBJ2-7; D is possibly TRBD2 (5 bases). Germline CDR1 is MNHEY and CDR2 is SVGEGT. Trimming stripped 6 bases from V and 2 bases from J, with 14 bases between. The CDR3 sequence is 14 residues long. CDR3 sequence: CASRTRADAYEQYF. In DNA, the CDR3 is TGTGCCAGCAGAACCCGAGCGGACGCCTACGAGCAGTACTTC.

This clonotype was recorded many times. V and J are TRBV29-1 and TRBJ2-1, with TRBD2 matching 7 bases. The CDR3 has 17 amino acids. Germline-derived CDR1 and CDR2 are SQVTM and ANQGSEA. The trim removed 6 bases at V and 8 bases at J, leaving 22 bases unmatched. In nucleotides, the CDR3 is TGCAGCGTGGTCTCCCATGGAAAGGCGGGGGTCCAAGATGAGCAGTTCTTC. Residues: CSVVSHGKAGVQDEQFF.

In this sample, this clonotype turned up many times. The V gene is TRBV7-2, the J gene TRBJ2-3; D call uncertain. The CDR3 sequence is 12 residues long. CDR1 is SGHTA and CDR2 is FQGNSA in the germline V gene. Trimming took 5 bases from V and 7 from J, leaving 10 bases between them. The CDR3: CASSQAINTQYF. CDR3 nucleotide sequence: TGTGCCAGCAGCCAGGCGATAAATACGCAGTATTTT.

This clonotype has a handful of counts. The rearrangement joins TRBV6-1 to TRBJ2-3, with D perhaps assigned TRBD1 or TRBD2 (5 bases each). There are 14 residues in the CDR3. Germline V gives CDR1 MNHNS, CDR2 SASEGT. The V gene lost 6 bases and the J gene lost 2 bases, with 12 bases spanning the gap. The CDR3 DNA reads as TGTGCCAGCAGCCAAACGGGACCCACAGATACGCAGTATTTT. This sequence encodes CASSQTGPTDTQYF.

This clonotype came up a few times. The rearrangement joins TRBV9 to TRBJ2-7, with D possibly being TRBD1 (5 bases). The CDR3 has 15 amino acids. V was pared by 0 bases and J by 6 bases, with 16 bases between. Germline CDR1 SGDLS, CDR2 YYNGEE. DNA of the CDR3: TGTGCCAGCAGCGTAGACATGACGATGGGGCTCGAGCAGTACTTC. Amino acids: CASSVDMTMGLEQYF.

This clonotype appeared a few times. The V and J genes are TRBV12-3 or TRBV12-4 and TRBJ1-1; 9 nucleotides line up with TRBD1. The CDR3 has 13 residues. V shed 6 bases, J shed 5 bases, and the junction held 4 bases outside the gene matches. CDR3 in amino acids: CASRMTGGTEAFF. CDR3 sequence (DNA): TGTGCCAGCAGGATGACAGGGGGAACTGAAGCTTTCTTT.

The chain links TRBV6-1 to TRBJ2-3; 7 bases line up with TRBD2. This CDR3 has 18 amino acids. Germline values: CDR1 MNHNS, CDR2 SASEGT. V trimming: 6 bases; J trimming: 0 bases; junction bases outside the gene matches: 15. The CDR3 DNA sequence: TGTGCCAGCAGAAAAAGGGGAGGGGAGAGGGCTAGCACAGATACGCAGTATTTT. Amino acid sequence: CASRKRGGERASTDTQYF.

The chain has TRBV30 and TRBJ2-1, with TRBD2 matching over 12 bases. CDR1 and CDR2 (germline): GTSNPN, SVGIG (reference sequence). The CDR3 runs to 13 residues. V dropped 7 bases and J dropped 6; count of bases not matched to a gene: 4. The CDR3 nucleotides read TGTGCCTCTAGCGGGAGGGCCTTCAATGAGCAGTTCTTC. This sequence encodes CASSGRAFNEQFF.

This rearrangement joins TRBV19 to TRBJ1-1, with 8 bases lining up with TRBD1. After removal of 4 bases from V and 5 bases from J, the junction contained 9 bases not matched to a gene. The CDR3 totals 15 residues. Germline values: CDR1 LNHDA, CDR2 SQIVND (reference sequence). The CDR3 sequence: CASSTLPTGVTEAFF. The CDR3, as DNA: TGTGCCAGTAGTACACTCCCGACAGGGGTGACTGAAGCTTTCTTT.

The rearrangement links TRBV4-3 to TRBJ2-7; 8 bases match TRBD2. This CDR3 spans 14 amino acids. V was pared by 5 bases and J by 4 bases, with 7 bases of the junction left unmatched. Germline V CDR1 and CDR2: LGHNA, YSLEER. CDR3 loop: CASSWGRGEYEQYF. CDR3 nucleotides: TGCGCCAGCAGCTGGGGGCGGGGGGAATACGAGCAGTACTTC.

This clonotype has more than one count but fewer than ten. The rearrangement links TRBV30 to TRBJ2-7; D is unclear. The V and J ends lost 3 bases and 1 base respectively, with 4 bases between them. The CDR3 is made up of 11 amino acids. Germline V lookup: CDR1 GTSNPN, CDR2 SVGIG (reference sequence). CDR3 sequence reads: CAWRRSYEQYF. The CDR3 DNA reads as TGTGCCTGGAGGAGGTCCTACGAGCAGTACTTC.

The CDR3 protein is CASSARAGDFDEQYF. As DNA, the CDR3 is TGTGCCAGCTCTGCCAGGGCGGGAGATTTTGACGAGCAGTACTTC. The chain employs TRBV11-2 and TRBJ2-7; 7 bases line up with TRBD2. The CDR3 spans 15 residues. The germline gives CDR1 SGHAT, CDR2 FQNNGV. Trimming at V came to 8 bases and at J to 5 bases, leaving 15 bases not matched to a gene.

This chain joins TRBV5-1 and TRBJ2-7, with D hard to call. V lost 3 bases and J lost 3, with 16 bases in between. CDR3 size: 15 residues. Germline V gene lookup returns CDR1 SGHRS and CDR2 YFSETQ. CDR3 sequence (DNA): TGCGCCAGCAGCTACAGCAGGACCCCTCACTACGAGCAGTACTTC. Amino acid sequence: CASSYSRTPHYEQYF.

The chain is built from TRBV7-9 and TRBJ2-7; the D gene is possibly TRBD1 (5 bases). Per the germline V gene, CDR1 is SEHNR and CDR2 is FQNEAQ (reference sequence). Trimming pared 1 base from V and 3 bases from J, leaving 13 bases between. The CDR3 consists of 15 residues. The chain's CDR3 is CASSLDLAGLYEQYF. The CDR3 region has the DNA TGTGCCAGCAGCTTAGATTTGGCAGGGCTCTACGAGCAGTACTTC.

The chain joins TRBV18 to TRBJ1-1; D uncertain. The germline CDR1 and CDR2 sequences are KGHSH and LQKENI. The germline V and J ends were trimmed by 0 bases and 7 bases, with 9 bases remaining between them. The CDR3 has 13 residues. CDR3 protein: CASSPPSTDEAFF. CDR3 sequence (DNA): TGTGCCAGCTCACCACCCTCGACGGATGAAGCTTTCTTT.

There are a few counts of this clonotype. V is TRBV25-1 and J is TRBJ2-7; 11 bases are a match to TRBD1. The CDR3 sequence is 15 residues long. The V gene's germline CDR1 is MGHDK and CDR2 SYGVNS. J was trimmed by 3 bases and V by 3 bases; bases with no gene match: 4. The CDR3 loop is CASSETGTGGYEQYF. Here the CDR3 DNA reads TGTGCCAGCAGTGAGACCGGGACAGGGGGCTACGAGCAGTACTTC.

The chain uses TRBV5-4 and TRBJ2-7, with D hard to call. The V end lost 0 bases, the J end lost 6 bases, and 10 bases lay between the germline ends. CDR1 and CDR2 from the germline V gene are SGHNT and YYREEE (reference sequence). There are 13 residues in the CDR3. CDR3 amino acids: CASSLGGAAEQYF. CDR3 nucleotides: TGTGCCAGCAGCTTGGGAGGCGCCGCCGAGCAGTACTTC.